Below are 18 T cell receptor beta chains sequenced from a single sample in a study of cytomegalovirus exposure and HLA in healthy donors. Vbeta (60) and Jbeta (13) primers were used in the PCR. Assay used: immunoSEQ multiplex PCR; TCRdb lists only in-frame clones, some missing. The sample yields over 150,000 clones, about 84% seen once. Sequencing input: PBMCs. Source of these receptors: a man aged 18 to 30 in good health and CMV-seronegative.

The chain carries TRBV7-2 and TRBJ1-6; 7 bases line up with TRBD1. J lost 9 bases, V lost 5 bases, and 4 bases had no gene match. From germline, CDR1 is SGHTA and CDR2 FQGNSA. The CDR3 has 13 amino acids. CDR3 region: CASSRQGGSPLHF. In DNA, the CDR3 is TGTGCCAGCAGCCGACAGGGTGGTTCACCCCTCCACTTT.

The chain links TRBV27 to TRBJ2-3, with 9 bases fitting TRBD1. Germline values: CDR1 MNHEY, CDR2 SMNVEV (reference sequence). The CDR3 runs to 17 residues. V shed 6 bases and J 2 bases; nucleotides not matched to a gene: 12. CDR3 sequence reads: CASRLWDRVFNTDTQYF. The CDR3 DNA reads TGTGCCAGCAGACTCTGGGACAGGGTTTTTAACACAGATACGCAGTATTTT.

The rearrangement uses TRBV7-9 and TRBJ2-3; 7 bases agree with TRBD1. The trim removed 5 bases at V and 2 bases at J, leaving 13 bases unmatched. CDR1 is SEHNR, CDR2 FQNEAQ, per germline (reference sequence). CDR3 length equals 17 residues. CDR3 residues: CASSRWTGAVLTDTQYF. DNA for the CDR3: TGTGCCAGCAGCCGCTGGACAGGCGCCGTACTCACAGATACGCAGTATTTT.

The chain joins TRBV5-6 to TRBJ2-5; TRBD2 matches 8 bases. Per germline, CDR1 SGHDT and CDR2 YYEEEE. The CDR3 length is 14 residues. Trimming cost V 4 bases and J 4 bases; bases outside gene matches: 6. The CDR3 DNA is TGTGCCAGCAGCGCGGGACTAGGTCGAGAGACCCAGTACTTC. Translated: CASSAGLGRETQYF.

This chain links TRBV25-1 with TRBJ1-4, with TRBD1 as a possible D gene (6 bases). Trimming stripped 7 bases from V and 10 bases from J, with 19 bases between. There are 14 residues in the CDR3. Germline V gene data show CDR1 as MGHDK and CDR2 as SYGVNS. For the CDR3, the DNA is TGTGCCAGCATCCGACAGGATCTTAACATAAAACTGTTTTTT. Translating gives CASIRQDLNIKLFF.

The chain carries TRBV7-9 and TRBJ2-4; no clear D gene. Trimming pared 5 bases from V and 0 bases from J, leaving 11 bases between. Germline CDR1 is SEHNR and CDR2 is FQNEAQ (reference sequence). The CDR3 is made up of 15 amino acids. The chain's CDR3 is CASSNPERAKNIQYF. The CDR3 DNA follows: TGTGCCAGCAGCAACCCTGAGAGAGCCAAAAACATTCAGTACTTC. The full variable domain, its missing parts supplied by reference TRBV7-9 and TRBJ2-4, is DTGVSQNPRHKITKRGQNVTFRCDPISEHNRLYWYRQTLGQGPEFLTYFQNEAQLEKSRLLSDRFSAERPKGSFSTLEIQRTEQGDSAMYLCASSNPERAKNIQYFGAGTRLSVL.

The V gene is TRBV27, the J gene TRBJ1-1, with D tentatively TRBD1 (6 bases). The V end lost 8 bases, the J end lost 10 bases, and 14 bases lay between the germline ends. Looked up from germline, CDR1 is MNHEY and CDR2 is SMNVEV (reference sequence). This CDR3 comprises 11 residues. CDR3 in amino acids: CASGQPFGAFF. CDR3 in DNA: TGTGCCAGCGGACAGCCGTTTGGAGCTTTCTTT.

This chain links TRBV5-1 with TRBJ2-2, with 8 bases that match TRBD2. The CDR3 contains 16 residues. Unmatched junction bases numbered 11, after V lost 4 bases and J lost 6 bases. Germline loops: CDR1 SGHRS, CDR2 YFSETQ. The CDR3: CASSPQGRGAAGELFF. In DNA form, the CDR3 reads TGCGCCAGCAGCCCCCAAGGGCGGGGGGCGGCCGGGGAGCTGTTTTTT.

This CDR3 reads CASSLLPSGSSYEQYF. CDR3 coding DNA: TGTGCCAGCAGCTTACTCCCTAGCGGGTCTTCCTACGAGCAGTACTTC. The chain combines TRBV7-2 with TRBJ2-5; 8 bases are a match to TRBD2. TRBJ2-7 matches the DNA end more closely, so the J call is doubtful. Germline-derived CDR1 and CDR2 are SGHTA and FQGNSA. The CDR3 runs 16 residues.

Concerning this clone: This specimen includes other DNA sequences encoding the same CDR3. The V gene is TRBV20-1, the J gene TRBJ2-5; D remains unclear. The germline V gene has CDR1 DFQATT and CDR2 SNEGSKA (reference sequence). The ends were cut back, 6 bases at V and 3 bases at J, with 5 bases in the middle. The CDR3 runs 10 residues. CDR3 sequence reads: CSASEETQYF. CDR3 nucleotide sequence: TGCAGTGCGAGCGAAGAGACCCAGTACTTC.

The rearrangement joins TRBV6-5 to TRBJ2-1; D not resolved. Germline loops: CDR1 MNHEY, CDR2 SVGAGI. This CDR3 has 13 amino acids. V was cut by 6 bases and J by 3 bases, with 9 bases left in between. This chain's CDR3 is CASSLDNYNEQFF. CDR3 coding DNA: TGTGCCAGCAGCTTAGATAACTACAATGAGCAGTTCTTC.

This clone has more than one count but fewer than ten. The chain carries TRBV6-4 and TRBJ2-3, with 10 bases lining up with TRBD2. The germline CDR1 and CDR2 sequences are MRHNA and SNTAGT. The CDR3 covers 15 residues. Trimming took 6 bases from V and 4 from J; bases not matched to a gene: 7. The CDR3 protein is CASRRTSGTADTQYF. The CDR3 DNA reads as TGTGCCAGCAGACGGACTAGCGGCACCGCAGATACGCAGTATTTT.

The chain recombines TRBV19 with TRBJ1-6; possibly TRBD1 for D (5 bases). The CDR3 has 16 amino acids. CDR1 and CDR2 (germline): LNHDA, SQIVND (reference sequence). With 3 bases removed from V and 4 bases from J, the gap between germline ends came to 13 bases. CDR3 region: CASSIAGPGYNSPLHF. Written as DNA, the CDR3 is TGTGCCAGTAGTATCGCAGGGCCAGGGTATAATTCACCCCTCCACTTT.

The chain carries TRBV30 and TRBJ1-4, with TRBD1 matching over 8 bases. The CDR3 length is 15 residues. After removal of 1 base from V and 7 bases from J, the junction contained 8 bases not matched to a gene. CDR1 and CDR2 (germline): GTSNPN, SVGIG (reference sequence). The CDR3 DNA reads TGTGCCTGGAGTGCAGGGGGCACGTGGGGTGAAAAACTGTTTTTT. It is translated as CAWSAGGTWGEKLFF.

The table lists this clone with a few counts. J is TRBJ2-1 and V is TRBV28; TRBD2 aligns across 9 bases. In germline, CDR1 is MDHEN, CDR2 SYDVKM. The CDR3 loop spans 15 amino acids. Germline trimming cut 2 bases from V and 3 bases from J; bases unmatched to any gene: 2. CDR3 sequence reads: CASSLRTSDYNEQFF. The CDR3 DNA is TGTGCCAGCAGTTTAAGGACTAGCGACTACAATGAGCAGTTCTTC.

This sequence joins TRBV30 and TRBJ1-5, with D perhaps TRBD1 (6 bases). CDR3 length: 15 residues. V was trimmed by 0 bases and J by 1 base, leaving 10 bases between them. Germline CDR1 GTSNPN, CDR2 SVGIG (reference sequence). CDR3: CAWSVGRGSNQPQHF. The CDR3, as DNA: TGTGCCTGGAGTGTTGGCAGGGGAAGCAATCAGCCCCAGCATTTT.

V and J are TRBV19 and TRBJ1-1; unclear D gene. Germline assignment: CDR1 LNHDA and CDR2 SQIVND (reference sequence). Between the trimmed V and J ends, which lost 4 bases and 7 bases, there was a span of 7 bases. The CDR3 length is 11 residues. CDR3 amino acids: CASSRRFEAFF. Written as DNA, the CDR3 is TGTGCCAGTAGTAGGCGGTTTGAAGCTTTCTTT. The full variable domain, its missing parts supplied by reference TRBV19 and TRBJ1-1, is DGGITQSPKYLFRKEGQNVTLSCEQNLNHDAMYWYRQDPGQGLRLIYYSQIVNDFQKGDIAEGYSVSREKKESFPLTVTSAQKNPTAFYLCASSRRFEAFFGQGTRLTVV.

The V call is TRBV19, the J call TRBJ1-1; D call uncertain. This CDR3 contains 13 residues. CDR1 is LNHDA, CDR2 SQIVND, per germline (reference sequence). Trimming took 5 bases from V and 7 from J, leaving 14 bases between them. The CDR3 protein is CASSVGIPGEAFF. Here the CDR3 DNA reads TGTGCCAGTAGTGTTGGAATCCCAGGTGAAGCTTTCTTT.